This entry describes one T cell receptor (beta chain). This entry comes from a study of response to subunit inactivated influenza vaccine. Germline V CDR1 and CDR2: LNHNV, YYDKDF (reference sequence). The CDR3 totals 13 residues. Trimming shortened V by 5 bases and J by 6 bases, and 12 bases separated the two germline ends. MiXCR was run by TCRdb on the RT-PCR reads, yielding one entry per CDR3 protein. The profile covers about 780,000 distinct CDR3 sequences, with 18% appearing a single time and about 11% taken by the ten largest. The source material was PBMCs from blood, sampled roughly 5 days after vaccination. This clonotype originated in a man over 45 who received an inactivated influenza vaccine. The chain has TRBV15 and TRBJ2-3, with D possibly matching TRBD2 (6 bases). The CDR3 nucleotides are TGTGCCACCAGCCCCCATGGAGGGGATACGCAGTATTTT. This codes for CATSPHGGDTQYF.